This passage covers 6 T cell receptor beta chains from one sample sequenced in a study of beta chain features in type 1 diabetes. All of the isolated RNA was reverse transcribed, so expressed TCRB transcripts were sequenced. This table comes from immunoSEQ multiplex PCR, and its TCRdb copy is limited to in-frame clones, with some not included. The sample consists of 150,000 to 190,000 clones, roughly 11% of them appearing once. The sequenced sample consisted of central memory CD4+ T cells from blood. These receptor sequences come from a man aged 18 to 30 in good health.

J is TRBJ2-3 and V is TRBV7-9; D is unclear. This CDR3 spans 14 amino acids. CDR1 is SEHNR, CDR2 FQNEAQ, per germline (reference sequence). The germline V and J ends were trimmed by 5 bases and 0 bases, with 9 bases remaining between them. Here the CDR3 reads CASSRKTSTDTQYF. The CDR3 bases are TGTGCCAGCAGCCGGAAGACTAGCACAGATACGCAGTATTTT.

The chain has TRBV4-1 and TRBJ2-3, with 14 bases that match TRBD2. Per germline, CDR1 MGHRA and CDR2 YSYEKL. V gave up 3 bases and J gave up 1 base; unmatched junction bases: 9. The CDR3 is 19 residues long. CDR3 protein: CASSQSVGTSGRRTDTQYF. CDR3 coding DNA: TGCGCCAGCAGCCAGAGCGTGGGGACTAGCGGGAGACGCACAGATACGCAGTATTTT.

In its sample, this clone was seen many times. The genes are TRBV30 and TRBJ1-2, with 8 bases aligning to TRBD1. The germline V gene encodes CDR1 GTSNPN and CDR2 SVGIG (reference sequence). V lost 3 bases and J lost 1; bases outside the gene matches: 13. The CDR3 is 17 amino acids. CDR3 coding DNA: TGTGCCTGGAGCCGCCAGGGGCAGGGGGCTAATAACTATGGCTACACCTTC. It translates to CAWSRQGQGANNYGYTF. Variable domain in full (rest from reference TRBV30 and TRBJ1-2): SQTIHQWPATLVQPVGSPLSLECTVEGTSNPNLYWYRQAAGRGLQLLFYSVGIGQISSEVPQNLSASRPQDRQFILSSKKLLLSDSGFYLCAWSRQGQGANNYGYTFGSGTRLTVV.

In this sample, this clone turned up a few times. This chain connects TRBV10-3 to TRBJ1-3, with D perhaps TRBD1 (5 bases). The CDR3 has 16 residues. From germline, CDR1 is ENHRY and CDR2 SYGVKD. V was trimmed by 10 bases and J by 0 bases, leaving 19 bases between them. CDR3 sequence reads: CATSGRQRTSGNTIYF. The CDR3 DNA sequence: TGTGCCACCAGCGGTAGACAGAGGACCTCTGGAAACACCATATATTTT.

This clone came up many times. The chain uses TRBV7-2 and TRBJ2-7; unclear D gene. CDR1 is SGHTA, CDR2 FQGNSA, per germline. Trimming removed 5 bases from V and 6 bases from J, with 8 bases in between. There are 11 residues in the CDR3. CDR3 region: CASSPRTEQYF. The CDR3 nucleotides read TGTGCCAGCAGCCCCCGGACCGAGCAGTACTTC. The full variable domain, rest sourced from reference TRBV7-2 and TRBJ2-7, is GAGVSQSPSNKVTEKGKDVELRCDPISGHTALYWYRQSLGQGLEFLIYFQGNSAPDKSGLPSDRFSAERTGGSVSTLTIQRTQQEDSAVYLCASSPRTEQYFGPGTRLTVT.

This clone was recorded a few times. One end of the junction fails to match germline, which may point to a read error. The sample holds other DNA sequences that translate to the same CDR3. CDR3 in DNA: TGTGCCAGCAGCCAAGATTCTGCAGAGGGCATCAATGAGCAGTTCTTC. Its translation: CASSQDSAEGINEQFF. V usage is TRBV4-1 and J usage is TRBJ2-1, with a weak D call TRBD2 (5 bases). Looked up from germline, CDR1 is MGHRA and CDR2 is YSYEKL. This CDR3 spans 16 amino acids.